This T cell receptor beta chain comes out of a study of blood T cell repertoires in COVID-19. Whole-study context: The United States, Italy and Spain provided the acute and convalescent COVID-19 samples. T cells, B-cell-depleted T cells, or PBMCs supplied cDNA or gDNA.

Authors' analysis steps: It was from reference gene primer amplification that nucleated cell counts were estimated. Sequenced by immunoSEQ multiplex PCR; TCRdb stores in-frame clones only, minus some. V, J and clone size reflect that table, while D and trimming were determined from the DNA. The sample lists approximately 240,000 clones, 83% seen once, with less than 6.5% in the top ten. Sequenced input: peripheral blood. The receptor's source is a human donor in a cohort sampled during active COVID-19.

CDR3 sequence reads: CASSFPGYGKLFF. DNA for the CDR3: TGTGCCAGCAGTTTCCCAGGGTATGGAAAACTGTTTTTT. The chain carries TRBV28 and TRBJ1-4; weak D call: TRBD1 (5 bases). The CDR3 extends over 13 amino acids. Germline CDR1 and CDR2: MDHEN and SYDVKM. The V and J ends lost 3 bases and 10 bases respectively, with 12 bases between them.